A single T cell receptor (beta chain) is shown here with its context. Its antigen is unknown. The data belong to a study of Graves' ophthalmopathy and Graves' hyperthyroidism. General study points: Ophthalmopathy progression predictions by the model showed roughly 77% specificity and roughly 71% sensitivity. Stable hyperthyroidism and ophthalmopathy were told apart by a 13-signature model, which achieved about 88% sensitivity and approximately 81% specificity.

Amplification targeted the TCR beta CDR3 regions, with RNA transcripts as the source material. The first round was an RT-PCR with HTBI primers, and the second round was a multiplex PCR. MiXCR was run by TCRdb on the multiplex PCR reads, yielding one entry per CDR3 protein. Among some 250,000 distinct CDR3 sequences listed, around 42% were seen once. Germline CDR1 and CDR2: SQVTM and ANQGSEA. V lost 0 bases and J 0 bases, leaving 18 bases between the germline ends. This CDR3 is 17 amino acids long. Sequences were obtained from peripheral blood. The sequence came from an adult man with Graves' ophthalmopathy. V usage is TRBV29-1 and J usage is TRBJ2-7; D perhaps matches TRBD1 (6 bases). CDR3 amino acids: CSVEDLGQGGDSYEQYF. CDR3 nucleotides: TGCAGCGTTGAAGATCTGGGACAAGGTGGGGACTCCTACGAGCAGTACTTC.